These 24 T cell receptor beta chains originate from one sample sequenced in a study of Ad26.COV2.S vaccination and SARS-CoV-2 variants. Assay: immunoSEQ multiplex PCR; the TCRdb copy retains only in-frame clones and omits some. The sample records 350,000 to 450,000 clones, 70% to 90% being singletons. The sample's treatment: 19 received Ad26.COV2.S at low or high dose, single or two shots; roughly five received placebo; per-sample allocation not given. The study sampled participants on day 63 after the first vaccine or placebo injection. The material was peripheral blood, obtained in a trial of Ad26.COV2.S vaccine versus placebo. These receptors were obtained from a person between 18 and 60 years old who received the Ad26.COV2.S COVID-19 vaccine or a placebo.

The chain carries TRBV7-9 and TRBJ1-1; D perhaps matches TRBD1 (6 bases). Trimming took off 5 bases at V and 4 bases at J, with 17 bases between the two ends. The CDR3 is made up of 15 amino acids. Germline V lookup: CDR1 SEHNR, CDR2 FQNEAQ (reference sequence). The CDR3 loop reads CASSKVQGWSTEAFF. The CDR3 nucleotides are TGTGCCAGCAGCAAAGTTCAGGGGTGGAGCACTGAAGCTTTCTTT. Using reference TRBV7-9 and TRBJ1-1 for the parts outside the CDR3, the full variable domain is DTGVSQNPRHKITKRGQNVTFRCDPISEHNRLYWYRQTLGQGPEFLTYFQNEAQLEKSRLLSDRFSAERPKGSFSTLEIQRTEQGDSAMYLCASSKVQGWSTEAFFGQGTRLTVV.

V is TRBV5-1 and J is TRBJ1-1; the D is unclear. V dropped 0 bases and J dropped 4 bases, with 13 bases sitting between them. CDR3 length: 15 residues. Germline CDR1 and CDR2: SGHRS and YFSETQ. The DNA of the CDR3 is TGCGCCAGCAGCTTGGAAGGACCCTCGAGCACTGAAGCTTTCTTT. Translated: CASSLEGPSSTEAFF.

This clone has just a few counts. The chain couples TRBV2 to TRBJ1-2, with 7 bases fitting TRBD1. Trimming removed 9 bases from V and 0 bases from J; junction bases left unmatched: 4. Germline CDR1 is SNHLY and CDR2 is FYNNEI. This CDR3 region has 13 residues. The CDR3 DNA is TGTGCCAGTGGGACAGCGCCTAACTATGGCTACACCTTC. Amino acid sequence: CASGTAPNYGYTF. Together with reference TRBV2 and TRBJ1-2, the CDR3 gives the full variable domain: EPEVTQTPSHQVTQMGQEVILRCVPISNHLYFYWYRQILGQKVEFLVSFYNNEISEKSEIFDDQFSVERPDGSNFTLKIRSTKLEDSAMYFCASGTAPNYGYTFGSGTRLTVV.

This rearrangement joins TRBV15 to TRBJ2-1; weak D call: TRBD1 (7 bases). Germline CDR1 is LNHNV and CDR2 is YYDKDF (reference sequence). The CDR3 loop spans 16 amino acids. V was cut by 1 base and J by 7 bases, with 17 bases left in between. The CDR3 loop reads CATSRVLPGGKNEQFF. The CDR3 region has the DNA TGTGCCACCAGCAGAGTTTTGCCAGGGGGGAAGAATGAGCAGTTCTTC. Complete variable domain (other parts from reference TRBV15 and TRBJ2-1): DAMVIQNPRYQVTQFGKPVTLSCSQTLNHNVMYWYQQKSSQAPKLLFHYYDKDFNNEADTPDNFQSRRPNTSFCFLDIRSPGLGDTAMYLCATSRVLPGGKNEQFFGPGTRLTVL.

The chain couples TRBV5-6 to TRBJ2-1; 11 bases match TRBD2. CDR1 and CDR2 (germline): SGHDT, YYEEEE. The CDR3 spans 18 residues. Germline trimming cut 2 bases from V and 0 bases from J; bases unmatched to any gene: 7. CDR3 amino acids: CASSFFASGGSSYNEQFF. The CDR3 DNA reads TGTGCCAGCAGCTTTTTCGCTAGCGGGGGGAGCTCCTACAATGAGCAGTTCTTC.

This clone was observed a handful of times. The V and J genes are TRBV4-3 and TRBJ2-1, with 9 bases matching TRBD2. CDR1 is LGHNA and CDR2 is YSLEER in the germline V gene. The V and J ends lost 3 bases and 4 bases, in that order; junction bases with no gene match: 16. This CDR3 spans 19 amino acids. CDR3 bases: TGCGCCAGCAGCCAGTATCGGGGGACGGGGCTAGCGGGGTACAATGAGCAGTTCTTC. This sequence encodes CASSQYRGTGLAGYNEQFF.

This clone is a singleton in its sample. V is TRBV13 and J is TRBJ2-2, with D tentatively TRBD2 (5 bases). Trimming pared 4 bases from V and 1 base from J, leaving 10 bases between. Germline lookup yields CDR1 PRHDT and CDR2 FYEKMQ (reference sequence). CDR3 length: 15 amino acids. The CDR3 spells CASSSLVVNTGELFF. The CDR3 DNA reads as TGTGCCAGCAGCTCACTAGTGGTGAACACCGGGGAGCTGTTTTTT.

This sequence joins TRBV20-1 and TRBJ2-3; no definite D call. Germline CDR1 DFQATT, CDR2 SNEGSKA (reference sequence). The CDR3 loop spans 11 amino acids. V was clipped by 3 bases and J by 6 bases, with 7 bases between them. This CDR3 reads CSARVGDTQYF. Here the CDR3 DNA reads TGCAGTGCTAGGGTAGGGGATACGCAGTATTTT.

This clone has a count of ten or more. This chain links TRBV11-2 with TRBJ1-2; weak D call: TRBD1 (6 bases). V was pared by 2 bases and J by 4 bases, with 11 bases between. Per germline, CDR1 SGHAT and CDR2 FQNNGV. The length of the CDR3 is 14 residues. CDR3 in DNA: TGTGCCAGCAGCTTAAGGGGGGCTGGCTATGGCTACACCTTC. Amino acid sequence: CASSLRGAGYGYTF. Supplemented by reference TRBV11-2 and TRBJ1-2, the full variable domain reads EAGVAQSPRYKIIEKRQSVAFWCNPISGHATLYWYQQILGQGPKLLIQFQNNGVVDDSQLPKDRFSAERLKGVDSTLKIQPAKLEDSAVYLCASSLRGAGYGYTFGSGTRLTVV.

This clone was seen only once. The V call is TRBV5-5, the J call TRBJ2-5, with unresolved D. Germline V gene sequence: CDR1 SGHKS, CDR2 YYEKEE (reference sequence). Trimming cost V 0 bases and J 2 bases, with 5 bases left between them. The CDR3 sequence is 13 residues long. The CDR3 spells CASSLGRQETQYF. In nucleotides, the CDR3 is TGTGCCAGCAGCTTGGGTAGGCAAGAGACCCAGTACTTC.

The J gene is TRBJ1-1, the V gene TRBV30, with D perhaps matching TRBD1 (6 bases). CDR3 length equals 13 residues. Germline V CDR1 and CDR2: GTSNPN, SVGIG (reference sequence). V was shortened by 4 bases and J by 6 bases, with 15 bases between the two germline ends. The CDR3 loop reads CAWTQGGGAEAFF. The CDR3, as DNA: TGTGCCTGGACCCAGGGAGGGGGAGCTGAAGCTTTCTTT.

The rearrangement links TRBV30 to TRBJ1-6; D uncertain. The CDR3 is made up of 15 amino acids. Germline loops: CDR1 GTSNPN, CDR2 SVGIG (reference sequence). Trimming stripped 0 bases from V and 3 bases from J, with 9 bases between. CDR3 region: CAWSVGGLYNSPLHF. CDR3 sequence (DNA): TGTGCCTGGAGTGTAGGTGGCCTCTATAATTCACCCCTCCACTTT.

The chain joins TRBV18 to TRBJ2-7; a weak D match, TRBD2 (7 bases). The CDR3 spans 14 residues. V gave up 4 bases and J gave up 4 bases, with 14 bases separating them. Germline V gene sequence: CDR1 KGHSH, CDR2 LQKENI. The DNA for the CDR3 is TGTGCCAGCTCACGAGCGGGGACACTATACGAGCAGTACTTC. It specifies CASSRAGTLYEQYF.

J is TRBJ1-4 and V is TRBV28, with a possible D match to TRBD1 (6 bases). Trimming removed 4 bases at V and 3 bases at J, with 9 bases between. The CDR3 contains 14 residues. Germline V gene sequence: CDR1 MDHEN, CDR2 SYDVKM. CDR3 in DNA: TGTGCCAGCAGTTCGACAGGAGCTAATGAAAAACTGTTTTTT. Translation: CASSSTGANEKLFF.

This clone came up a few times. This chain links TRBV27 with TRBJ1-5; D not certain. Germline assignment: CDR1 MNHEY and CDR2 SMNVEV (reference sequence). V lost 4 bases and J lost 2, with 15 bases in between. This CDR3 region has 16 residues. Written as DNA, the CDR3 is TGTGCCAGCAGTTCTGTTTCTCCAAGGGGCAATCAGCCCCAGCATTTT. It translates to CASSSVSPRGNQPQHF.

The CDR3 protein is CASRDQPGQGRYEQYF. The DNA of the CDR3 is TGCGCCAGCAGAGATCAACCGGGACAGGGACGCTACGAGCAGTACTTC. The chain uses TRBV5-1 and TRBJ2-7; 9 positions match TRBD1. The germline gives CDR1 SGHRS, CDR2 YFSETQ. This CDR3 comprises 16 residues. V lost 5 bases to trimming and J lost 3 bases; unmatched junction nucleotides: 12. The full variable domain, with the rest looked up from reference TRBV5-1 and TRBJ2-7, is KAGVTQTPRYLIKTRGQQVTLSCSPISGHRSVSWYQQTPGQGLQFLFEYFSETQRNKGNFPGRFSGRQFSNSRSEMNVSTLELGDSALYLCASRDQPGQGRYEQYFGPGTRLTVT.

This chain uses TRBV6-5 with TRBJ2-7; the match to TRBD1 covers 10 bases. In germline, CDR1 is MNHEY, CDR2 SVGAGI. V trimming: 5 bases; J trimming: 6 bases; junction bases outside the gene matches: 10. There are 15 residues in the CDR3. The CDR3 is CASSTLRDRGSEQYF. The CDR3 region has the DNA TGTGCCAGCAGTACCCTTCGGGACAGGGGCTCCGAGCAGTACTTC.

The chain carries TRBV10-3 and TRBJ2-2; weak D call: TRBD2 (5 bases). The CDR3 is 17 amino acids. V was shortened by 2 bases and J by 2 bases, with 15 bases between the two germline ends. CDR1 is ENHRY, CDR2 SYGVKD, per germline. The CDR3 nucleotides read TGTGCCATCAGTGAGGGACTGGGGAATCGAAACACCGGGGAGCTGTTTTTT. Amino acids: CAISEGLGNRNTGELFF.

The CDR3: CASSADVRSGNTIYF. CDR3 sequence (DNA): TGTGCCAGCAGTGCGGACGTCCGCTCTGGAAACACCATATATTTT. The chain employs TRBV2 and TRBJ1-3, with no clear D. CDR1 is SNHLY, CDR2 FYNNEI, per germline. The CDR3 runs 15 residues. V lost 4 bases and J 0 bases, leaving 10 bases between the germline ends.

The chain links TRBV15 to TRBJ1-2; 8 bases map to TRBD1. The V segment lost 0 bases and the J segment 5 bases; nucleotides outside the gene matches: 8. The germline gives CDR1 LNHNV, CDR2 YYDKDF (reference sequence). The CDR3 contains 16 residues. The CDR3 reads CATSREATGGEYGYTF. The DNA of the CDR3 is TGTGCCACCAGCAGAGAGGCTACAGGGGGAGAATATGGCTACACCTTC.

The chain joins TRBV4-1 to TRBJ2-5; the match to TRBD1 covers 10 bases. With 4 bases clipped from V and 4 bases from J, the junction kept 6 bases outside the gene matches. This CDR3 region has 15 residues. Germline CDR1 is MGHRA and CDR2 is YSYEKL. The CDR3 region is CASSPTGTGAETQYF. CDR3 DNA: TGCGCCAGCAGCCCAACCGGGACAGGGGCAGAGACCCAGTACTTC.

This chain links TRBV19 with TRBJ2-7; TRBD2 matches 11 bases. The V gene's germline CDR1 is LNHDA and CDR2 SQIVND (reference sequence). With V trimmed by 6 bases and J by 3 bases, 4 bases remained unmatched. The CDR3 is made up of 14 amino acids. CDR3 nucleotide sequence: TGTGCCAGTAGACGCGGGACTAGCGGCTACGAGCAGTACTTC. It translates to CASRRGTSGYEQYF.

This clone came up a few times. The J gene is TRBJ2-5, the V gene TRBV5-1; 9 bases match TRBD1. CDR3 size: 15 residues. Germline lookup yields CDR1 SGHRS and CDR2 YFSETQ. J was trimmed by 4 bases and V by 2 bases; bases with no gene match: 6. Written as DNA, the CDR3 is TGCGCCAGCAGCTTAGAAGGGACAGGGTCAGAGACCCAGTACTTC. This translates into CASSLEGTGSETQYF.

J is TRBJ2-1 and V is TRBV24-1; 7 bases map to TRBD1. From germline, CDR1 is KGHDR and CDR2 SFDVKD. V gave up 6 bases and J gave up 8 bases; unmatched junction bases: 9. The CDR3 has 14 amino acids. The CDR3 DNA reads TGTGCCACCAGTCGGGCAGGGGGTTGGGATGAGCAGTTCTTC. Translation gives CATSRAGGWDEQFF.